The 10 T cell receptor beta chains given below trace back to one sample, sequenced in a study of shared clonotypes between healthy human individuals. Sequenced by immunoSEQ multiplex PCR; TCRdb stores in-frame clones only, minus some. Among about 1.5 million clones, approximately 98% were seen once, and the ten largest hold roughly 0.45%. Sequences were obtained from naive CD4+ T cells sorted from blood. Stated subset: CD45RA+ positively selected. The receptor source for this set is a man aged 30 to 39 in good health.

The chain couples TRBV29-1 to TRBJ2-3, with a tentative D call TRBD2 (6 bases). Germline V gene data show CDR1 as SQVTM and CDR2 as ANQGSEA. V was shortened by 1 base and J by 5 bases, with 22 bases between the two germline ends. The CDR3 is made up of 17 amino acids. The CDR3, as DNA: TGCAGCGTTGAAGCCTCCCTTGTAGCCGGGAGAGGAGATACGCAGTATTTT. Its protein product is CSVEASLVAGRGDTQYF.

This chain uses TRBV27 with TRBJ2-1; 8 bases align to TRBD1. V shed 6 bases and J 5 bases; nucleotides not matched to a gene: 9. This CDR3 has 15 residues. The V gene's germline CDR1 is MNHEY and CDR2 SMNVEV (reference sequence). The CDR3 region has the DNA TGTGCCAGCAGCGCCCGGACAGGGTTTAACAATGAGCAGTTCTTC. As protein: CASSARTGFNNEQFF.

The chain recombines TRBV19 with TRBJ2-2; D might be TRBD1 (6 bases). The V gene's germline CDR1 is LNHDA and CDR2 SQIVND (reference sequence). CDR3 size: 12 residues. Trimming cost V 6 bases and J 6 bases, with 8 bases left between them. The CDR3 DNA sequence: TGTGCCAGTAGAACAGGGCCCGGGGAGCTGTTTTTT. It encodes CASRTGPGELFF.

This sequence joins TRBV10-2 and TRBJ1-1; a weak D match, TRBD1 (6 bases). CDR3 size: 15 residues. V lost 2 bases, J lost 1 base, and 11 bases lay in between. From germline, CDR1 is WSHSY and CDR2 SAAADI. The CDR3 region has the DNA TGCGCCAGCAGTGAGAGAGGACAGCCGAACACTGAAGCTTTCTTT. Its translation: CASSERGQPNTEAFF.

The chain joins TRBV12-5 to TRBJ2-1, with 10 nucleotides matching TRBD2. V dropped 2 bases and J dropped 6; count of bases not matched to a gene: 7. In germline, CDR1 is LGHNT, CDR2 FRNRAP. This CDR3 spans 16 amino acids. The CDR3 sequence is CASGLTSGNQGNEQFF. The CDR3 nucleotides read TGTGCTAGTGGTTTGACTAGCGGGAATCAGGGCAATGAGCAGTTCTTC.

The chain uses TRBV18 and TRBJ2-3; D unresolved. The CDR3 contains 14 residues. V was shortened by 4 bases and J by 3 bases, with 11 bases between the two germline ends. CDR1 is KGHSH, CDR2 LQKENI, per germline. CDR3 sequence (DNA): TGTGCCAGCTCACAATCGACGGCTACAGATACGCAGTATTTT. It encodes CASSQSTATDTQYF.

The rearrangement joins TRBV5-1 to TRBJ2-1, with 10 bases identical to TRBD1. The CDR3 consists of 16 residues. The V segment lost 4 bases and the J segment 4 bases; nucleotides outside the gene matches: 8. From germline, CDR1 is SGHRS and CDR2 YFSETQ. The CDR3, as DNA: TGCGCCAGCAGCAACGGACAGGGGGGCCGGTACAATGAGCAGTTCTTC. Its protein product is CASSNGQGGRYNEQFF.

The J gene is TRBJ2-1, the V gene TRBV5-1, with TRBD1 as a possible D gene (5 bases). CDR3 length: 15 residues. V lost 5 bases and J 1 base, leaving 13 bases between the germline ends. Germline loops: CDR1 SGHRS, CDR2 YFSETQ. CDR3 in amino acids: CASSPTGVSYNEQFF. CDR3 in DNA: TGCGCCAGCAGTCCTACAGGAGTTTCCTACAATGAGCAGTTCTTC.

This chain connects TRBV10-2 to TRBJ2-1; 7 nucleotides agree with TRBD2. The length of the CDR3 is 17 residues. The germline V gene has CDR1 WSHSY and CDR2 SAAADI. After removal of 0 bases from V and 6 bases from J, the junction contained 11 bases not matched to a gene. CDR3 in DNA: TGCGCCAGCAGTGAGTCGAGTATGGGGGGGTCCCTCAATGAGCAGTTCTTC. It encodes CASSESSMGGSLNEQFF.

The chain recombines TRBV28 with TRBJ2-1, with 9 bases identical to TRBD2. The CDR3 spans 15 residues. The J segment lost 3 bases and the V segment lost 2 bases, leaving 2 bases of the junction unmatched. Germline assignment: CDR1 MDHEN and CDR2 SYDVKM. CDR3: CASSLRTSDYNEQFF. CDR3 nucleotide sequence: TGTGCCAGCAGTTTACGGACTAGCGACTACAATGAGCAGTTCTTC.